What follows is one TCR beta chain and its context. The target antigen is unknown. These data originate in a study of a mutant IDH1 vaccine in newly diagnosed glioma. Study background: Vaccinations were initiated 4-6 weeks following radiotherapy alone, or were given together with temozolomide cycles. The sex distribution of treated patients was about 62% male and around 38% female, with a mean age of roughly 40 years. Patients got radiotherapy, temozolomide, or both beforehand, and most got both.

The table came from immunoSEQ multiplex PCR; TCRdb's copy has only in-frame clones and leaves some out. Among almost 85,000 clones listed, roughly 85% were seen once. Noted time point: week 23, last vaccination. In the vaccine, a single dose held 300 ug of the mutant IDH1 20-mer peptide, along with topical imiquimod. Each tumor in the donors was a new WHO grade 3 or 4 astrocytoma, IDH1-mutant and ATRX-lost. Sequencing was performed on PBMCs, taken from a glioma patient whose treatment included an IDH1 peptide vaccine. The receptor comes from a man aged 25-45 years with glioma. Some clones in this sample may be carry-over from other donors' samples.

CDR3 DNA sequence: TGTGCCAGCAAAACAGCTGGACAGATGAACACTGAAGCTTTCTTT. Translated, it gives CASKTAGQMNTEAFF. This chain uses TRBV28 with TRBJ1-1, with TRBD1 as a possible D gene (6 bases). The CDR3 covers 15 residues. Trimming pared 7 bases from V and 0 bases from J, leaving 15 bases between. CDR1 MDHEN and CDR2 SYDVKM come from the germline V gene.